This T cell receptor (beta chain) was retrieved from a study of regulatory T cells in long-lasting Graves disease. This clonotype was found many times. Germline-derived CDR1 and CDR2 are SGHTA and FQGNSA. V gave up 2 bases and J gave up 7 bases, with 12 bases separating them. The CDR3 length is 14 residues. As for time point: newly diagnosed GD, antithyroid drugs for less than 3 months. There was RNA extracted from PBMCs, and the TCR library was made from it. For TCR beta, libraries came from iRepertoire HTBI primers and Arm-PCR of CDR3 regions. From the multiplex PCR reads, TCRdb called clonotypes with MiXCR, one entry per CDR3 protein. The data contain 200,000 to 250,000 distinct CDR3 sequences, around 21% of them singletons.

The chain has TRBV7-2 and TRBJ1-5; a weak D match, TRBD1 (6 bases). The sequences come from peripheral blood mononuclear cells (PBMCs), collected at new diagnosis, from a patient treated with antithyroid drugs. This receptor was taken from a female donor with Graves disease. CDR3 sequence: CASSLLGAQQPQHF. CDR3 nucleotides: TGTGCCAGCAGCTTATTGGGGGCTCAGCAGCCCCAGCATTTT.